Each of the 14 T cell receptor beta chains below was sequenced from the same sample in a study of shared clonotypes between healthy human individuals. CD45RO-negative, CCR7-positively selected cells formed the naive CD8 fraction, excluding terminally differentiated effector memory CD45RA+ cells. Some clones are missing from TCRdb's copy, which holds only in-frame ones; the method was immunoSEQ multiplex PCR. Of fewer than 850,000 clones in the sample, 90% to 97% were seen once. The sample consisted of naive CD8+ T cells sorted from blood. Receptors originate from a man younger than 45 in good health.

The genes are TRBV5-1 and TRBJ1-2; D possibly corresponds to TRBD1 (6 bases). Germline CDR1 is SGHRS and CDR2 is YFSETQ. CDR3 length: 16 amino acids. V was trimmed by 5 bases and J by 1 base, leaving 18 bases between them. CDR3 sequence reads: CASRSNPQGSNYGYTF. The CDR3 DNA follows: TGCGCCAGCAGGTCGAATCCACAGGGTAGTAACTATGGCTACACCTTC.

The chain links TRBV5-5 to TRBJ2-5; D is tentatively TRBD1 or TRBD2 (5 bases each). The CDR3 loop spans 16 amino acids. Germline V gives CDR1 SGHKS, CDR2 YYEKEE (reference sequence). V was trimmed by 2 bases and J by 0 bases, leaving 14 bases between them. Written as DNA, the CDR3 is TGTGCCAGCAGCTTCATAGGGGAGACGGACCAAGAGACCCAGTACTTC. Its protein product is CASSFIGETDQETQYF. Full variable domain (missing parts from reference TRBV5-5 and TRBJ2-5): DAGVTQSPTHLIKTRGQQVTLRCSPISGHKSVSWYQQVLGQGPQFIFQYYEKEERGRGNFPDRFSARQFPNYSSELNVNALLLGDSALYLCASSFIGETDQETQYFGPGTRLLVL.

V is TRBV7-2 and J is TRBJ2-7, with D perhaps TRBD1 or TRBD2 (5 bases each). With 2 bases removed from V and 2 bases from J, the gap between germline ends came to 13 bases. The length of the CDR3 is 15 residues. The germline V gene has CDR1 SGHTA and CDR2 FQGNSA. The CDR3 reads CASSLSSRGPYEQYF. DNA for the CDR3: TGTGCCAGCAGCTTATCTTCCCGGGGCCCCTACGAGCAGTACTTC.

The chain couples TRBV5-4 to TRBJ1-5; TRBD1 matches 7 bases. Germline V gives CDR1 SGHNT, CDR2 YYREEE (reference sequence). V was clipped by 0 bases and J by 1 base; unmatched bases: 7. The CDR3 contains 17 residues. This chain's CDR3 is CASSLGGSGGSNQPQHF. In DNA form, the CDR3 reads TGTGCCAGCAGCTTGGGAGGGTCAGGGGGGAGCAATCAGCCCCAGCATTTT.

The chain joins TRBV29-1 to TRBJ2-7; a weak D match, TRBD1 (7 bases). The CDR3 runs to 13 residues. Trimming cost V 7 bases and J 4 bases, with 17 bases left between them. From germline, CDR1 is SQVTM and CDR2 ANQGSEA. As DNA, the CDR3 is TGCAGCGCCCAGGGGGGCGGAGGATACGAGCAGTACTTC. Translating it yields CSAQGGGGYEQYF.

The V call is TRBV9, the J call TRBJ2-1, with 11 bases fitting TRBD2. Trimming cost V 4 bases and J 5 bases; bases outside gene matches: 5. The CDR3 covers 15 residues. The V gene's germline CDR1 is SGDLS and CDR2 YYNGEE. In nucleotides, the CDR3 is TGTGCCAGCAGCACTAGCGGGAGTAGGGACAATGAGCAGTTCTTC. It encodes CASSTSGSRDNEQFF.

The chain uses TRBV6-5 and TRBJ1-1; D gene ambiguous. Germline CDR1 and CDR2: MNHEY and SVGAGI. The V end was cut by 0 bases, the J end by 7 bases, with 9 bases between. This CDR3 is built from 13 residues. CDR3 loop: CASSYSGKDEAFF. CDR3 coding DNA: TGTGCCAGCAGTTACTCAGGGAAAGATGAAGCTTTCTTT.

The chain joins TRBV28 to TRBJ1-2; unclear D gene. V lost 6 bases to trimming and J lost 4 bases, with 9 bases between them. CDR1 MDHEN and CDR2 SYDVKM come from the germline V gene. The CDR3 length is 12 residues. CDR3 sequence (DNA): TGTGCCAGCAGGGAGACGGGCTATGGCTACACCTTC. Its translation is CASRETGYGYTF.

The chain employs TRBV2 and TRBJ1-2; 12 positions match TRBD1. The CDR3 spans 17 residues. Trimming removed 10 bases from V and 4 bases from J; junction bases left unmatched: 16. Germline assignment: CDR1 SNHLY and CDR2 FYNNEI. DNA of the CDR3: TGTGCCACCTCTAGACCCGGGACAGGGGGCGCCGGCTATGGCTACACCTTC. Its protein product is CATSRPGTGGAGYGYTF.

The chain carries TRBV15 and TRBJ2-2; D is uncertain. With 0 bases removed from V and 2 bases from J, the gap between germline ends came to 13 bases. Germline values: CDR1 LNHNV, CDR2 YYDKDF (reference sequence). The CDR3 length is 17 residues. Here the CDR3 reads CATSRDAVLTNTGELFF. CDR3 DNA sequence: TGTGCCACCAGCAGAGATGCAGTTCTTACTAACACCGGGGAGCTGTTTTTT.

The V call is TRBV7-9, the J call TRBJ2-7, with TRBD1 matching over 8 bases. The V gene end was trimmed by 2 bases and the J gene end by 5 bases; junction bases not matched to a gene: 11. The CDR3 loop spans 16 amino acids. Germline V lookup: CDR1 SEHNR, CDR2 FQNEAQ (reference sequence). The CDR3 sequence: CASSLIVRDRGHEQYF. The CDR3 DNA is TGTGCCAGCAGCTTAATTGTACGTGACAGGGGCCACGAGCAGTACTTC.

J is TRBJ2-1 and V is TRBV7-8; no reliable D call. Germline lookup yields CDR1 SGHVS and CDR2 FQNEAQ. V dropped 1 base and J dropped 8 bases, with 12 bases sitting between them. The CDR3 length is 14 residues. The CDR3 DNA follows: TGTGCCAGCAGCTTAGGAGTCTCTGTTTATGAGCAGTTCTTC. Translation: CASSLGVSVYEQFF.

This clone was detected only a few times. This chain joins TRBV7-9 and TRBJ2-3, with D perhaps TRBD1 (6 bases). CDR1 SEHNR and CDR2 FQNEAQ come from the germline V gene (reference sequence). The ends were cut back, 0 bases at V and 2 bases at J, with 9 bases in the middle. The CDR3 sequence is 15 residues long. CDR3 region: CASSLALGATDTQYF. CDR3 sequence (DNA): TGTGCCAGCAGCTTAGCGCTGGGGGCCACAGATACGCAGTATTTT.

On this clone itself: One end of the junction does not line up with germline, which may come from a read error. The chain joins TRBV7-7 to TRBJ2-5; a possible D gene is TRBD2 (6 bases). CDR1 and CDR2 (germline): SSHAT, FNYEAQ (reference sequence). The CDR3 extends over 16 amino acids. The CDR3 spells CASTPLRGFKPETQYF. The DNA for the CDR3 is TGTGCTAGCACCCCCCTCCGGGGGTTTAAGCCGGAGACCCAGTACTTC.